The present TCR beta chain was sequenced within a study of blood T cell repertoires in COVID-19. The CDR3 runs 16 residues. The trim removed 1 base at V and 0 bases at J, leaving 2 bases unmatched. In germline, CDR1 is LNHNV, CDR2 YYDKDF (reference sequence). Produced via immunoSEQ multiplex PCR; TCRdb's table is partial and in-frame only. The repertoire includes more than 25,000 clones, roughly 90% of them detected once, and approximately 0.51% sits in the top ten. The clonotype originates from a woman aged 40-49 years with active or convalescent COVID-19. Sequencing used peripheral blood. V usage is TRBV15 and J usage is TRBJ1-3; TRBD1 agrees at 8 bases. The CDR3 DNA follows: TGTGCCACCAGCAGAGTACAGGGGGTCTCTGGAAACACCATATATTTT. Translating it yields CATSRVQGVSGNTIYF.